Following are 18 T cell receptor beta chains from one sample sequenced in a study of siplizumab effects on memory and regulatory T cells. The protocol was immunoSEQ multiplex PCR, while the TCRdb copy is restricted to in-frame clones and leaves out a portion. The sample carries roughly 92,000 clones, over 85% recorded once. Input material: non-Treg CD4+ T cells sorted from blood. The receptors stem from a human donor in good health.

This clone was seen a few times. CDR3 bases: TGCGCCAGCAGCCTAGCGGCAACGCCCTACAATGAGCAGTTCTTC. Protein sequence: CASSLAATPYNEQFF. The gene calls are TRBV5-1 and TRBJ2-1, with TRBD2 identical over 7 bases. Germline V gene data show CDR1 as SGHRS and CDR2 as YFSETQ. The CDR3 sequence is 15 residues long. Trimming removed 4 bases from V and 2 bases from J; junction bases left unmatched: 6.

The chain carries TRBV11-2 and TRBJ2-7, with D hard to call. In germline, CDR1 is SGHAT, CDR2 FQNNGV. This CDR3 is 15 amino acids long. Trimming shortened V by 4 bases and J by 2 bases, and 15 bases separated the two germline ends. The CDR3 DNA reads as TGTGCCAGCAGCTCTGCTAGGGCCACCGCCTACGAGCAGTACTTC. Its translation is CASSSARATAYEQYF.

The chain uses TRBV30 and TRBJ2-1; D unclear. V dropped 3 bases and J dropped 4 bases, with 7 bases sitting between them. The length of the CDR3 is 12 residues. Germline CDR1 GTSNPN, CDR2 SVGIG (reference sequence). The DNA for the CDR3 is TGTGCCTGGAGCCAGCCGTACAATGAGCAGTTCTTC. Amino acid sequence: CAWSQPYNEQFF. The full variable domain, in which reference TRBV30 and TRBJ2-1 provide the parts outside the CDR3, is SQTIHQWPATLVQPVGSPLSLECTVEGTSNPNLYWYRQAAGRGLQLLFYSVGIGQISSEVPQNLSASRPQDRQFILSSKKLLLSDSGFYLCAWSQPYNEQFFGPGTRLTVL.

The chain is built from TRBV7-9 and TRBJ2-5, with 12 bases fitting TRBD2. Trimming at V came to 5 bases and at J to 7 bases, leaving 20 bases not matched to a gene. The CDR3 has 19 amino acids. CDR1 and CDR2 (germline): SEHNR, FQNEAQ (reference sequence). The CDR3 coding sequence is TGTGCCAGCAGCCGCCCGACCATGGAAGGACTAGCGGGATATGGGACCCAGTACTTC. Translated: CASSRPTMEGLAGYGTQYF.

This sequence joins TRBV2 and TRBJ1-2, with D unclear. Trimming removed 7 bases at V and 0 bases at J, with 9 bases between. The germline V gene has CDR1 SNHLY and CDR2 FYNNEI. The CDR3 is made up of 13 amino acids. CDR3 region: CASKSETNYGYTF. In DNA, the CDR3 is TGTGCCAGCAAGTCAGAGACTAACTATGGCTACACCTTC.

The rearrangement uses TRBV4-1 and TRBJ2-4; the D gene is possibly TRBD1 (5 bases). The germline V and J ends were trimmed by 1 base and 5 bases, with 9 bases remaining between them. The germline CDR1 and CDR2 sequences are MGHRA and YSYEKL. This CDR3 is built from 14 residues. CDR3 nucleotide sequence: TGCGCCAGCAGCCAAGCAAAGACAGAAAACATTCAGTACTTC. It translates to CASSQAKTENIQYF.

This clone was detected a few times. The chain carries TRBV5-4 and TRBJ1-1; tentatively, D is TRBD1 (6 bases). The germline CDR1 and CDR2 sequences are SGHNT and YYREEE (reference sequence). Trimming removed 6 bases from V and 0 bases from J, with 9 bases in between. This CDR3 has 13 residues. For the CDR3, the DNA is TGTGCCAGCAACAGGGAGATGAACACTGAAGCTTTCTTT. Protein product: CASNREMNTEAFF.

V is TRBV5-1 and J is TRBJ2-3; 8 bases map to TRBD1. This CDR3 region has 14 residues. J lost 4 bases, V lost 4 bases, and 5 bases had no gene match. Looked up from germline, CDR1 is SGHRS and CDR2 is YFSETQ. DNA of the CDR3: TGCGCCAGCAGCGCCGGACAGGGAGCAGATACGCAGTATTTT. The encoded protein is CASSAGQGADTQYF.

The rearrangement uses TRBV28 and TRBJ1-2; 8 nucleotides line up with TRBD1. Germline V gene data show CDR1 as MDHEN and CDR2 as SYDVKM. There are 14 residues in the CDR3. Trimming took 5 bases from V and 4 from J; bases not matched to a gene: 6. The CDR3: CASSTQGALYGYTF. CDR3 DNA: TGTGCCAGCAGTACCCAGGGGGCGCTCTATGGCTACACCTTC.

The chain is built from TRBV9 and TRBJ2-3, with 12 positions matching TRBD2. With V trimmed by 3 bases and J by 1 base, 3 bases remained unmatched. Per germline, CDR1 SGDLS and CDR2 YYNGEE. The CDR3 loop spans 16 amino acids. The CDR3 coding sequence is TGTGCCAGCAGCGGAGCTAGCGGGAGGGGCACAGATACGCAGTATTTT. Encoded protein: CASSGASGRGTDTQYF. Based on the CDR3 plus reference TRBV9 and TRBJ2-3, the full variable domain is DSGVTQTPKHLITATGQRVTLRCSPRSGDLSVYWYQQSLDQGLQFLIQYYNGEERAKGNILERFSAQQFPDLHSELNLSSLELGDSALYFCASSGASGRGTDTQYFGPGTRLTVL.

Comment on this clone: At the DNA level, this CDR3 is encoded by other sequences in the same sample as well. The chain has TRBV5-4 and TRBJ1-1; 8 nucleotides align to TRBD1. V lost 5 bases, J lost 0 bases, and 6 bases stayed unmatched. The CDR3 covers 15 residues. Germline CDR1 is SGHNT and CDR2 is YYREEE (reference sequence). CDR3 loop: CASSPRTGMNTEAFF. CDR3 sequence (DNA): TGTGCCAGCAGTCCACGGACAGGGATGAACACTGAAGCTTTCTTT.

The CDR3 nucleotides read TGTGCCAGCAGAAGGACTAGCGGGAGCCACGAGCAGTACTTC. Protein sequence: CASRRTSGSHEQYF. The V and J genes are TRBV27 and TRBJ2-7; TRBD2 matches at 13 bases. This CDR3 is built from 14 residues. V dropped 6 bases and J dropped 5; count of bases not matched to a gene: 4. The V gene's germline CDR1 is MNHEY and CDR2 SMNVEV (reference sequence).

The CDR3 coding sequence is TGTGCCAGTAGTATAGTGGCCGGAAACACCATATATTTT. This encodes CASSIVAGNTIYF. The chain couples TRBV19 to TRBJ1-3; D remains unclear. Germline V gene sequence: CDR1 LNHDA, CDR2 SQIVND (reference sequence). The V and J ends lost 1 base and 4 bases respectively, with 5 bases between them. This CDR3 contains 13 residues.

The V and J genes are TRBV6-6 and TRBJ2-6, with no clear D. V lost 7 bases, J lost 4 bases, and 14 bases lay in between. From germline, CDR1 is MNHNY and CDR2 SVGAGI (reference sequence). The CDR3 is made up of 15 amino acids. CDR3 residues: CASTLTPAGANVLTF. The DNA of the CDR3 is TGTGCCAGCACCCTAACACCCGCCGGGGCCAACGTCCTGACTTTC.

The rearrangement uses TRBV7-8 and TRBJ1-2; no clear D gene. Germline V gives CDR1 SGHVS, CDR2 FQNEAQ. Trimming removed 2 bases from V and 8 bases from J, with 12 bases in between. The length of the CDR3 is 13 residues. The chain's CDR3 is CASSLLAQGGYTF. CDR3 DNA: TGTGCCAGCAGCTTATTAGCCCAAGGGGGCTACACCTTC. The whole variable domain, filled in from reference TRBV7-8 and TRBJ1-2, reads GAGVSQSPRYKVAKRGQDVALRCDPISGHVSLFWYQQALGQGPEFLTYFQNEAQLDKSGLPSDRFFAERPEGSVSTLKIQRTQQEDSAVYLCASSLLAQGGYTFGSGTRLTVV.

This clone showed up just once. The chain employs TRBV6-1 and TRBJ1-2; no firm D call. V lost 3 bases and J 8 bases, leaving 4 bases between the germline ends. There are 10 residues in the CDR3. Looked up from germline, CDR1 is MNHNS and CDR2 is SASEGT. CDR3 in amino acids: CASSDPGYTF. The CDR3 DNA is TGTGCCAGCAGTGATCCGGGCTACACCTTC.

The V gene is TRBV7-2, the J gene TRBJ2-4; 10 bases agree with TRBD2. The CDR3 consists of 15 residues. Germline V gene sequence: CDR1 SGHTA, CDR2 FQGNSA. Trimming took 1 base from V and 7 from J; bases not matched to a gene: 4. CDR3 coding DNA: TGTGCCAGCAGCTTAGTCCGAGCGGGGGGGAACATTCAGTACTTC. Protein sequence: CASSLVRAGGNIQYF.

CDR3 sequence reads: CASSPSPPQPQHF. The DNA for the CDR3 is TGTGCCAGCAGTCCAAGCCCCCCTCAGCCCCAGCATTTT. The chain joins TRBV6-1 to TRBJ1-5; D not resolved. Germline CDR1 is MNHNS and CDR2 is SASEGT. The CDR3 is 13 amino acids. V lost 5 bases and J lost 6, with 11 bases in between.